The T cell receptor beta chain described here comes from a study of T cell repertoires in cytomegalovirus infection. Germline V gene lookup returns CDR1 SQVTM and CDR2 ANQGSEA. Trimming cost V 7 bases and J 6 bases; bases outside gene matches: 7. CDR3 length: 12 residues. A single record per CDR3 protein comes from TCRdb applying MiXCR to the reads. The sample holds 200,000 to 250,000 distinct CDR3 sequences, 9% to 15% seen once. Sequenced input: PBMCs. The chain carries TRBV29-1 and TRBJ1-2, with 8 bases identical to TRBD1. The sequence was collected from a human donor in good health (CMV status not recorded). Some clones in this sample may be carry-over from other donors' samples. DNA of the CDR3: TGCAGCGCGCTCGGACAGGGCAATGGCTACACCTTC. As protein: CSALGQGNGYTF.